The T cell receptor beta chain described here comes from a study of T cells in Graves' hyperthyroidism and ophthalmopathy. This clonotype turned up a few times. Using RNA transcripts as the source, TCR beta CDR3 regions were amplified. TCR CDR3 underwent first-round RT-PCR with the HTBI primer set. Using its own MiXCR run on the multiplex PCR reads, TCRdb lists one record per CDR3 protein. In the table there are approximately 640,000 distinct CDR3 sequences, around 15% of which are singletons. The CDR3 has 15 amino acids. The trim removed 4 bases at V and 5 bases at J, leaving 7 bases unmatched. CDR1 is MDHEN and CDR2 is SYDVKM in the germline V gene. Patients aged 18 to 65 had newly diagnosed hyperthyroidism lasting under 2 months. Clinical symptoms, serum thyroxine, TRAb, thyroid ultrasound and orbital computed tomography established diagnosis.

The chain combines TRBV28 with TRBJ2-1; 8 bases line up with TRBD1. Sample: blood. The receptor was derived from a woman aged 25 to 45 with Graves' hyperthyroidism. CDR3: CASSYGTGLNNEQFF. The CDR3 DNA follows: TGTGCCAGCAGTTACGGGACAGGACTAAACAATGAGCAGTTCTTC. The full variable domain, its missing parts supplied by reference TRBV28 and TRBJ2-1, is DVKVTQSSRYLVKRTGEKVFLECVQDMDHENMFWYRQDPGLGLRLIYFSYDVKMKEKGDIPEGYSVSREKKERFSLILESASTNQTSMYLCASSYGTGLNNEQFFGPGTRLTVL.